One and the same sample provided the 18 T cell receptor beta chains below, sequenced in a study of chemoradiotherapy in HPV16-positive cancers. The data were produced by immunoSEQ multiplex PCR, yet TCRdb's version contains in-frame clones alone and is incomplete. The sample consists of some 8,300 clones, about 75% of them appearing once. Sequenced here: tumor tissue, sampled from a patient who underwent chemoradiotherapy. All receptors come from a human donor with HPV-associated anogenital cancer.

The V and J genes are TRBV6-5 and TRBJ2-3; the D is unclear. The CDR3 sequence is 11 residues long. In germline, CDR1 is MNHEY, CDR2 SVGAGI. Trimming removed 6 bases from V and 5 bases from J, with 6 bases in between. DNA of the CDR3: TGTGCCAGCAGACGAATAGATACGCAGTATTTT. This encodes CASRRIDTQYF.

The V call is TRBV4-1, the J call TRBJ1-2; D call uncertain. The length of the CDR3 is 14 residues. Trimming pared 1 base from V and 2 bases from J, leaving 8 bases between. Germline V CDR1 and CDR2: MGHRA, YSYEKL. The CDR3 DNA reads TGCGCCAGCAGCCAAGGAACTGCAAACTATGGCTACACCTTC. It codes for CASSQGTANYGYTF.

The V call is TRBV5-1, the J call TRBJ1-4; the D is unclear. The CDR3 is 18 residues long. CDR1 is SGHRS and CDR2 is YFSETQ in the germline V gene. The V and J ends lost 1 base and 0 bases respectively, with 16 bases between them. The CDR3 DNA follows: TGCGCCAGCAGCTTGAACGGGAGAAATTATGCAACTAATGAAAAACTGTTTTTT. It codes for CASSLNGRNYATNEKLFF. The variable domain in full, completed from reference TRBV5-1 and TRBJ1-4, reads KAGVTQTPRYLIKTRGQQVTLSCSPISGHRSVSWYQQTPGQGLQFLFEYFSETQRNKGNFPGRFSGRQFSNSRSEMNVSTLELGDSALYLCASSLNGRNYATNEKLFFGSGTQLSVL.

The CDR3 spells CASSQDFRYEQYF. The CDR3 DNA is TGCGCCAGCAGCCAAGATTTCAGGTACGAGCAGTACTTC. V usage is TRBV4-3 and J usage is TRBJ2-7; D uncertain. Germline loops: CDR1 LGHNA, CDR2 YSLEER. Trimming stripped 0 bases from V and 4 bases from J, with 7 bases between. The CDR3 covers 13 residues.

This chain links TRBV4-3 with TRBJ1-5; D is unclear. Germline loops: CDR1 LGHNA, CDR2 YSLEER. The V and J ends lost 0 bases and 2 bases respectively, with 8 bases between them. The CDR3 spans 15 residues. The CDR3 loop reads CASSQEPVGNQPQHF. CDR3 DNA: TGCGCCAGCAGCCAAGAACCAGTCGGCAATCAGCCCCAGCATTTT.

The chain couples TRBV28 to TRBJ1-5; D is ambiguous. The CDR3 consists of 14 residues. V was pared by 7 bases and J by 1 base, with 11 bases between. Germline V gives CDR1 MDHEN, CDR2 SYDVKM. The DNA of the CDR3 is TGTGCCAGCAAGAGTGGACGCAGCAATCAGCCCCAGCATTTT. Its translation is CASKSGRSNQPQHF.

The V gene is TRBV10-2, the J gene TRBJ1-2; D perhaps matches TRBD1 (5 bases). The V end was cut by 7 bases, the J end by 8 bases, with 29 bases between. Germline assignment: CDR1 WSHSY and CDR2 SAAADI. This CDR3 has 17 amino acids. Written as DNA, the CDR3 is TGCGCCAGCACGGGCCCCGAGCGTCGGGGCACTGGGTCCGGCTACACCTTC. As protein: CASTGPERRGTGSGYTF.

This clone was picked up a small number of times. The chain combines TRBV27 with TRBJ2-1; 10 bases align to TRBD2. This CDR3 region has 15 residues. The J segment lost 6 bases and the V segment lost 7 bases, leaving 9 bases of the junction unmatched. CDR1 is MNHEY, CDR2 SMNVEV, per germline (reference sequence). The CDR3 sequence is CASTLISSGSNEQFF. The CDR3 DNA is TGTGCCAGCACCCTAATTTCTAGCGGGAGCAATGAGCAGTTCTTC.

This clone is a singleton in its sample. The V and J genes are TRBV27 and TRBJ1-1; tentative D call: TRBD1 (6 bases). The germline CDR1 and CDR2 sequences are MNHEY and SMNVEV (reference sequence). The CDR3 spans 18 residues. V was shortened by 2 bases and J by 2 bases, with 21 bases between the two germline ends. CDR3 residues: CASSLIPLRAGENTEAFF. The CDR3 region has the DNA TGTGCCAGCAGTTTAATCCCGCTCAGGGCAGGGGAAAACACTGAAGCTTTCTTT.

This clone was recorded a few times. This rearrangement joins TRBV29-1 to TRBJ2-2, with TRBD2 identical over 9 bases. The junction had 2 bases not matched to a gene; V was cut back by 7 bases and J by 2 bases. The CDR3 runs 13 residues. The germline V gene encodes CDR1 SQVTM and CDR2 ANQGSEA. The CDR3 DNA sequence: TGCAGCGCTAGCGGGATCAACACCGGGGAGCTGTTTTTT. Translation gives CSASGINTGELFF.

This sequence joins TRBV12-5 and TRBJ2-1; 8 bases align to TRBD2. V lost 1 base to trimming and J lost 2 bases; unmatched junction nucleotides: 7. This CDR3 is built from 17 residues. CDR1 LGHNT and CDR2 FRNRAP come from the germline V gene. The CDR3 protein is CASGLGPGGPPYNEQFF. CDR3 in DNA: TGTGCTAGTGGTTTGGGACCGGGAGGGCCACCCTACAATGAGCAGTTCTTC.

V gene TRBV7-3 combines with J gene TRBJ2-2; D is unclear. This CDR3 comprises 13 residues. V was clipped by 5 bases and J by 6 bases, with 10 bases between them. The germline gives CDR1 SGHTA, CDR2 FQGTGA. The CDR3 is CASSPGFPGELFF. In nucleotides, the CDR3 is TGTGCCAGCAGCCCCGGTTTCCCCGGGGAGCTGTTTTTT.

This clone came up a few times. This chain joins TRBV6-5 and TRBJ1-2; D gene unclear. V was clipped by 10 bases and J by 1 base, with 13 bases between them. The CDR3 contains 13 residues. Looked up from germline, CDR1 is MNHEY and CDR2 is SVGAGI. The CDR3 coding sequence is TGTGCCATCCGTTCGGGCAGTAACTATGGCTACACCTTC. This encodes CAIRSGSNYGYTF.

This chain links TRBV5-6 with TRBJ2-1; TRBD2 matches at 8 bases. The CDR3 totals 13 residues. The V gene end was trimmed by 4 bases and the J gene end by 13 bases; junction bases not matched to a gene: 10. Germline V CDR1 and CDR2: SGHDT, YYEEEE. This chain's CDR3 is CASSAISGELQFF. Here the CDR3 DNA reads TGTGCCAGCAGCGCTATTAGCGGGGAGCTACAGTTCTTC.

The chain has TRBV6-5 and TRBJ2-5; 9 bases agree with TRBD2. After removal of 4 bases from V and 4 bases from J, the junction contained 10 bases not matched to a gene. Germline values: CDR1 MNHEY, CDR2 SVGAGI. This CDR3 is built from 16 residues. The CDR3 is CASSSFIAGVRETQYF. CDR3 in DNA: TGTGCCAGCAGTTCCTTCATAGCGGGAGTTCGAGAGACCCAGTACTTC.

The CDR3 spells CASSPRAAKNIQYF. The CDR3 coding sequence is TGTGCCAGTAGCCCCAGGGCGGCCAAAAACATTCAGTACTTC. The J gene is TRBJ2-4, the V gene TRBV19, with D tentatively TRBD1 (5 bases). Germline assignment: CDR1 LNHDA and CDR2 SQIVND (reference sequence). The CDR3 contains 14 residues. The V end lost 6 bases, the J end lost 1 base, and 10 bases lay between the germline ends.

This clone came up once. V gene TRBV27 combines with J gene TRBJ2-1; 13 bases agree with TRBD2. CDR1 is MNHEY, CDR2 SMNVEV, per germline (reference sequence). Germline trimming cut 3 bases from V and 9 bases from J; bases unmatched to any gene: 8. The CDR3 loop spans 16 amino acids. CDR3: CASSFLTSGRATEQFF. The CDR3 DNA reads as TGTGCCAGCAGTTTTCTAACTAGCGGGAGGGCCACTGAGCAGTTCTTC.

The rearrangement joins TRBV5-6 to TRBJ1-4; D possibly corresponds to TRBD1 (5 bases). V was pared by 1 base and J by 0 bases, with 13 bases between. CDR3 length equals 17 residues. The germline V gene has CDR1 SGHDT and CDR2 YYEEEE. The CDR3 coding sequence is TGTGCCAGCAGCTTGCAGGGAACGGTTGCAACTAATGAAAAACTGTTTTTT. This sequence encodes CASSLQGTVATNEKLFF.